Described below is a single TCR beta chain sequence and its context. Its antigen is unidentified. Measured with immunoSEQ multiplex PCR; TCRdb has only the in-frame clones, and not every one. The sample lists some 100,000 clones; about 88% were seen once. This specimen belongs to a study of identifying expanded T cells in peripheral blood. Study-wide points: Differentially abundant clones: roughly 1.3 between replicates, 15 to 17 at roughly 15 days, roughly 18 at four.

This clonotype was obtained from a person aged 18 to 75 in good health. The specimen was blood.

CDR3 bases: TGTGCCGTCTCAGGGACCGGGGAGCTGTTTTTT. This translates into CAVSGTGELFF. This chain uses TRBV7-7 with TRBJ2-2, with D perhaps matching TRBD1 (5 bases). This CDR3 spans 11 amino acids. Germline CDR1 SSHAT, CDR2 FNYEAQ (reference sequence). The germline V and J ends were trimmed by 11 bases and 5 bases, with 9 bases remaining between them.